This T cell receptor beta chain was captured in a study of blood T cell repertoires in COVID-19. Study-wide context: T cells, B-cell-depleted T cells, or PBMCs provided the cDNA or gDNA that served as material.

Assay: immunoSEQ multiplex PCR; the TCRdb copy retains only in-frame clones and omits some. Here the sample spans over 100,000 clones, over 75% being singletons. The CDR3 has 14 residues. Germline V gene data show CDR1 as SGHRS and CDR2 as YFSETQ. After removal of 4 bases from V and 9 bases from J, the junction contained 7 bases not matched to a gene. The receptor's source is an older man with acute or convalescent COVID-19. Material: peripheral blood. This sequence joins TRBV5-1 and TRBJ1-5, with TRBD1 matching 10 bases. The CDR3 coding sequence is TGCGCCAGCAGCCCCGGACAGGGGGAACCGCCCCAGCATTTT. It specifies CASSPGQGEPPQHF.